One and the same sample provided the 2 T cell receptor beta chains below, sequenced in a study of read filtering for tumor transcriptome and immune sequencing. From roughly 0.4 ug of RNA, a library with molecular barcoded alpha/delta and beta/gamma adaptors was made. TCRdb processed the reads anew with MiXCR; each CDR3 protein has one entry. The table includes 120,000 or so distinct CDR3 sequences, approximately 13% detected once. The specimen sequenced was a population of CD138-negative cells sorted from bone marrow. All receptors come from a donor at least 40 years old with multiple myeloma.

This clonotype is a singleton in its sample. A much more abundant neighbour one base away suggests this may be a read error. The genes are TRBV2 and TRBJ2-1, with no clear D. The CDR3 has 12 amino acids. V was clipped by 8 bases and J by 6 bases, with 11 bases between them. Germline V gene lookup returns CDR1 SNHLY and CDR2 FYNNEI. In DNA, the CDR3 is TGTGCCAGCGGTCGGTCTCCCAATGAGCAGTTCTTC. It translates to CASGRSPNEQFF.

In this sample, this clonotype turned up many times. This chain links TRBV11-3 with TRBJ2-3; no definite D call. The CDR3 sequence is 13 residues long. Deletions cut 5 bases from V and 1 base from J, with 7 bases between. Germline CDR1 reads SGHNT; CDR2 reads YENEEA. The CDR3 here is CASSPPGTDTQYF. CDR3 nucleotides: TGTGCCAGCAGCCCTCCGGGCACAGATACGCAGTATTTT.